These T cell receptor beta chains were read from a single sample in a study of cytomegalovirus exposure and HLA in healthy donors. Libraries were prepared by immunoSEQ multiplex PCR; TCRdb keeps only in-frame clonotypes and omits some of them. This table has roughly 63,000 clones, over 60% appearing once. The source material was PBMCs. Every receptor here comes from a man aged 50-60 years in good health and CMV-seropositive. CDR3s include the opening cysteine and the closing phenylalanine or tryptophan. The D gene is left open where the match is weak. Clone size appears in some rows only: once, few, many, or a class for an expanded clone.

v_gene	j_gene	abundance	d_gene	CDR3nt	CDR3aa
TRBV7-7	TRBJ2-2	.	TRBD2	TGTGCCAGCAGCCCCGGACTAGCGGGAGGAGGGACCGGGGAGCTGTTTTTT	CASSPGLAGGGTGELFF
TRBV7-2	TRBJ2-7	.	TRBD2	TGTGCCAGCAGCCCCGGCCGGAGCGGGAGGTTCTACGAGCAGTACTTC	CASSPGRSGRFYEQYF
TRBV20-1	TRBJ2-5	.	TRBD1	TGCAGTGCTGCCAGAGGACAGGAGTACTTC	CSAARGQEYF
TRBV6-1	TRBJ2-7	few	.	TGTGCCAGCAGACCGACAGCATCCTACGAGCAGTACTTC	CASRPTASYEQYF
TRBV6-5	TRBJ1-5	few	.	TGTGCCAGCAGTCCTCAGATCAATCAGCCCCAGCATTTT	CASSPQINQPQHF
TRBV18	TRBJ1-1	.	.	TGTGCCAGCTCACCAGGAGCTGGGGAGAGATCTGAAGCTTTCTTT	CASSPGAGERSEAFF
TRBV9	TRBJ1-1	.	TRBD1	TGTGCCAGCAGGGCCGGGACAGGGGTTGAAGCTTTCTTT	CASRAGTGVEAFF
TRBV20-1	TRBJ1-4	.	.	TGCAGTGCTACGTATAATGAAAAACTGTTTTTT	CSATYNEKLFF
TRBV15	TRBJ2-2	.	.	TGTGCCACCAGCAGCCCCTTGGCAGGGGCGGATGACGGGGAGCTGTTTTTT	CATSSPLAGADDGELFF
TRBV7-9	TRBJ1-4	.	TRBD1	TGTGCCAGCAGCTTAGAAAGGACAGGGGCTGAAAAACTGTTTTTT	CASSLERTGAEKLFF
TRBV6-5	TRBJ1-4	.	TRBD1	TGTGCCACCTCACAGGGGGCGCCTGAAAAACTGTTTTTT	CATSQGAPEKLFF
TRBV4-1	TRBJ2-7	.	.	TGCGCCAGCAGCCGACTAGGGGCACTTTACGAGCAGTACTTC	CASSRLGALYEQYF
TRBV27	TRBJ1-1	few	.	TGTGCCAGCAGTAAAGGGGACACTGAAGCTTTCTTT	CASSKGDTEAFF
TRBV4-1	TRBJ1-1	.	.	TGCGCCAGCAGCCAGCGGACAGACACGGGGACTGAAGCTTTCTTT	CASSQRTDTGTEAFF
TRBV7-9	TRBJ2-7	.	.	TGTGCCAGCAGCCTCCTTGGGTCCCCCGAGGACGAGCAGTACTTC	CASSLLGSPEDEQYF
TRBV5-6	TRBJ2-7	.	TRBD1	TGTGCCAGCAGCTTAAGACAGGGATCCTACGAGCAGTACTTC	CASSLRQGSYEQYF
TRBV6-6	TRBJ1-5	.	.	TGTGCCAGCCGAACGGGGGGGGCGGAGCAGCCCCAGCATTTT	CASRTGGAEQPQHF
TRBV28	TRBJ1-2	.	TRBD1	TGTGCCAGCAGTTACCTCCGGGACAGGGGACTCTATGGCTACACCTTC	CASSYLRDRGLYGYTF
TRBV6-1	TRBJ1-1	.	.	TGTGCCAGCAGGGTCTGGCAGGCCCTTGAAGCTTTCTTT	CASRVWQALEAFF
TRBV19	TRBJ1-1	.	TRBD1	TGTGCCAGCAACCTCGGACAGGGAAACACTGAAGCTTTCTTT	CASNLGQGNTEAFF
TRBV19	TRBJ2-1	.	TRBD2	TGTGCCAGTAGTATTCAACAACCCGGGTGGGGGGGAGTCAGTGAGCAGTTCTTC	CASSIQQPGWGGVSEQFF
TRBV13	TRBJ2-1	.	.	TGTGCCAGCAGCTTAGCGGCTAGAAATGAGCAGTTCTTC	CASSLAARNEQFF
TRBV7-8	TRBJ1-2	.	.	TGTGCCAGCAGCTTAGGGGGGGCCAGGGAGGGTGGTGGCTACACCTTC	CASSLGGAREGGGYTF
TRBV4-1	TRBJ2-5	.	TRBD2	TGCGCCAGCAGCCAACTTGGGACTAGAGGGACCCAGTACTTC	CASSQLGTRGTQYF
TRBV5-1	TRBJ2-7	.	TRBD1	TGCGCCAGCACCCCCGGGACAGCGAACTACGAGCAGTACTTC	CASTPGTANYEQYF
TRBV9	TRBJ2-5	.	TRBD1	TGTGCCAGCAGCGCACGCGCAGGGGGCGAGACCCAGTACTTC	CASSARAGGETQYF
TRBV4-1	TRBJ2-7	.	TRBD2	TGCGCCAGCAGCCTAGGAGCGGGAGGGAGCTCCTACGAGCAGTACTTC	CASSLGAGGSSYEQYF
TRBV5-1	TRBJ1-2	.	.	TGCGCCAGCAGAACTGAGGCTGAGGACTACACCTTC	CASRTEAEDYTF
TRBV5-1	TRBJ1-1	few	TRBD1	TGCGCCAGCAGACACGGGACAGCGAACACTGAAGCTTTCTTT	CASRHGTANTEAFF
TRBV18	TRBJ2-7	.	.	TGTGCCAGCTCACCAATCCCGGGGGTGGGCGAGCAGTACTTC	CASSPIPGVGEQYF
TRBV6-1	TRBJ1-1	once	.	TGTGCCAGCAGTGAATTGGGGGGGACTTACACTGAAGCTTTCTTT	CASSELGGTYTEAFF
TRBV11-3	TRBJ2-6	few	.	TGTGCCAGCAGCTTACAGGGTAATGGGGCCAACGTCCTGACTTTC	CASSLQGNGANVLTF
TRBV30	TRBJ2-3	.	TRBD2	TGTGCCTGGAGGCTTAGCGGGAGGGCCACAGATACGCAGTATTTT	CAWRLSGRATDTQYF
TRBV28	TRBJ2-5	.	TRBD1	TGTGCCAGCAGTCCCCTGGACAGGGGGAGAGAGACCCAGTACTTC	CASSPLDRGRETQYF
TRBV10-1	TRBJ1-1	.	.	TGCGCCAGCAGTGGGGCAGGCCATACTGAAGCTTTCTTT	CASSGAGHTEAFF
TRBV7-6	TRBJ2-7	.	.	TGTGCCAGCAGCCTGGACAGTACCTACGAGCAGTACTTC	CASSLDSTYEQYF
TRBV7-2	TRBJ1-2	.	TRBD1	TGTGCCAGCAGCTCGGGCATAGACAGGGGGCAATTAAGGAATGGCTACACCTTC	CASSSGIDRGQLRNGYTF
TRBV6-5	TRBJ2-7	.	.	TGTGCCAGCAGAACGGACATCTTGGGAGAGCAGTACTTC	CASRTDILGEQYF
TRBV28	TRBJ2-3	.	TRBD1	TGTGCCAGCAGCCCACAGGGGAGCACAGATACGCAGTATTTT	CASSPQGSTDTQYF
TRBV7-2	TRBJ2-7	.	.	TGTGCCAGCAGCCGGGACTCCTACTCCTACGAGCAGTACTTC	CASSRDSYSYEQYF
TRBV21-1	TRBJ1-5	once	.	TGTGCCAGCAGCAAAGGCGACAGGGATAATCAGCCCCAGCATTTT	CASSKGDRDNQPQHF
TRBV7-6	TRBJ2-5	.	TRBD2	TGTGCCAGCAGCTTAGCGCGGGGGTCGGGCGGGACCCAGTACTTC	CASSLARGSGGTQYF
TRBV5-1	TRBJ2-3	.	.	TGCGCCAGCAGCTTGGCTAGCGGCACAGATACGCAGTATTTT	CASSLASGTDTQYF
TRBV4-2	TRBJ2-1	.	TRBD2	TGTGCCAGCAGCCAAGGGGGGGGACTAGCGGGATCGGGGGAGCAGTTCTTC	CASSQGGGLAGSGEQFF
TRBV5-1	TRBJ2-2	.	TRBD1	TGCGCCAGCAGGGGTGGGGACAGGAGTAACACCGGGGAGCTGTTTTTT	CASRGGDRSNTGELFF
TRBV30	TRBJ1-2	few	.	TGTGCCTGGACCAAGGACCGAGGGTACACCTTC	CAWTKDRGYTF
TRBV5-1	TRBJ1-2	.	TRBD1	TGCGCCAGCAAAGACAGACAGGGCAACCCGGCGGACTATGGCTACACCTTC	CASKDRQGNPADYGYTF
TRBV19	TRBJ1-2	once	.	TGTGCCAGTAGTCCCCGCGGGGCTAACTATGGCTACACCTTC	CASSPRGANYGYTF
TRBV7-9	TRBJ2-2	few	.	TGTGCCAGCAGCTCTCAGGGTACGAACACCGGGGAGCTGTTTTTT	CASSSQGTNTGELFF
TRBV7-2	TRBJ1-5	once	.	TGTGCCAGCAGCGATAGAAATCAGCCCCAGCATTTT	CASSDRNQPQHF
TRBV19	TRBJ2-7	.	.	TGTGCCAGTAGTATATCTAGGAGCTCCTACGAGCAGTACTTC	CASSISRSSYEQYF
TRBV28	TRBJ1-1	.	.	TGTGCCAGCAGTTTATCGGGGTCTAACACTGAAGCTTTCTTT	CASSLSGSNTEAFF
TRBV27	TRBJ2-3	.	.	TGTGCCAGCAGTCCGACAGGCACAGATACGCAGTATTTT	CASSPTGTDTQYF